These 14 T cell receptor beta chains came from one sample sequenced in a study of identical twins. From the 5' RACE reads, TCRdb called clonotypes with MiXCR, one entry per CDR3 protein. The sample yields about 200,000 distinct CDR3 sequences, around 6.8% seen once. The data were also submitted as part of a second study, on yellow fever vaccine responses in identical twins.

Sample: memory (CD45RO+) T cells sorted from blood. The origin of the receptors is a woman aged 18-29 years in good health.

This clonotype was recorded many times. V and J are TRBV12-3 or TRBV12-4 and TRBJ1-3; 9 bases align to TRBD1. V lost 6 bases to trimming and J lost 2 bases; unmatched junction nucleotides: 8. The CDR3 consists of 16 residues. The CDR3 region is CASRLPGQGAGNTIYF. The CDR3 DNA sequence: TGTGCCAGCAGACTTCCGGGACAGGGCGCTGGAAACACCATATATTTT.

This clonotype came up many times. The V and J genes are TRBV3-1 and TRBJ1-6, with D hard to call. This CDR3 is 14 amino acids long. The V gene's germline CDR1 is LGHDT and CDR2 YNNKEL (reference sequence). Trimming pared 2 bases from V and 7 bases from J, leaving 9 bases between. The CDR3 here is CASSQRTENSPLHF. In nucleotides, the CDR3 is TGTGCCAGCAGCCAACGGACGGAGAATTCACCCCTCCACTTT.

This clonotype was observed a single time. The gene calls are TRBV5-5 and TRBJ2-2; D unresolved. The V and J ends lost 8 bases and 7 bases respectively, with 15 bases between them. Germline CDR1 reads SGHKS; CDR2 reads YYEKEE (reference sequence). The CDR3 loop spans 13 amino acids. In nucleotides, the CDR3 is TGTGCCAGGGGCACTGGGGTGAACGGGGAGCTGTTTTTT. The encoded protein is CARGTGVNGELFF.

This clonotype was seen many times. This rearrangement joins TRBV7-9 to TRBJ2-7, with a weak D call TRBD1 (6 bases). The germline V gene has CDR1 SEHNR and CDR2 FQNEAQ (reference sequence). V lost 6 bases and J lost 4, with 16 bases in between. The CDR3 has 14 amino acids. The CDR3, as DNA: TGTGCCAGCAGAAAAACAGGGAGAGTGTACGAGCAGTACTTC. Residues: CASRKTGRVYEQYF.

The rearrangement joins TRBV12-3 or TRBV12-4 to TRBJ2-1; D may be TRBD1 or TRBD2 (5 bases each). This CDR3 spans 15 amino acids. Trimming pared 6 bases from V and 0 bases from J, leaving 12 bases between. The CDR3 here is CASRMGPSSYNEQFF. The CDR3 DNA is TGTGCCAGCAGGATGGGACCGAGCTCCTACAATGAGCAGTTCTTC.

CDR3 bases: TGTGCCAGCAGCCAAGATCCCAACAGCGGTCCCCAGCATTTT. The encoded protein is CASSQDPNSGPQHF. The gene calls are TRBV3-1 and TRBJ1-5; D gene ambiguous. Trimming stripped 0 bases from V and 10 bases from J, with 13 bases between. Germline CDR1 LGHDT, CDR2 YNNKEL (reference sequence). The CDR3 extends over 14 amino acids.

The genes are TRBV6-2 or TRBV6-3 and TRBJ2-1, with 16 bases aligning to TRBD2. Germline CDR1 is MNHEY and CDR2 is SVGEGT. Losses at the gene ends were 2 bases for V and 7 bases for J; bases not matched to a gene: 11. The CDR3 covers 19 residues. In nucleotides, the CDR3 is TGTGCCAGCAGTTACACTCCGGGACTAGCGGGAGGGACCTGGAATGAGCAGTTCTTC. This encodes CASSYTPGLAGGTWNEQFF.

V and J are TRBV20-1 and TRBJ2-7; 7 nucleotides agree with TRBD1. Unmatched junction bases numbered 14, after V lost 3 bases and J lost 0 bases. This CDR3 has 17 amino acids. Per germline, CDR1 DFQATT and CDR2 SNEGSKA (reference sequence). In nucleotides, the CDR3 is TGCAGTGCTAGGGACCCTATGGGACAGACTTCCTCCTACGAGCAGTACTTC. Protein: CSARDPMGQTSSYEQYF.

A word on this clonotype: The junction departs from the called germline gene at one end, perhaps through a read error. The chain is built from TRBV5-6 and TRBJ2-5, with D perhaps matching TRBD2 (5 bases). Germline assignment: CDR1 SGHDT and CDR2 YYEEEE. The CDR3 loop spans 16 amino acids. The DNA of the CDR3 is TGTGCCATCAGCCCGAGGCTGGGAGAGCCCCAAGAGACCCAGTACTTC. It translates to CAISPRLGEPQETQYF.

V is TRBV7-2 and J is TRBJ2-7; 8 bases align to TRBD1. This CDR3 region has 16 residues. V lost 6 bases and J lost 0; bases outside the gene matches: 10. Germline assignment: CDR1 SGHTA and CDR2 FQGNSA. Written as DNA, the CDR3 is TGTGCCAGCAGGCTCCCGGGACAGGACCTCTCCTACGAGCAGTACTTC. Its protein product is CASRLPGQDLSYEQYF.

The V and J genes are TRBV10-2 and TRBJ2-5; the match to TRBD2 covers 9 bases. The CDR3 consists of 15 residues. Germline-derived CDR1 and CDR2 are WSHSY and SAAADI. V lost 4 bases, J lost 1 base, and 4 bases stayed unmatched. The CDR3 is CASSGPSGAQETQYF. The DNA for the CDR3 is TGCGCCAGCAGTGGCCCTAGCGGGGCCCAAGAGACCCAGTACTTC.

The chain couples TRBV24-1 to TRBJ2-2; D not certain. The CDR3 runs to 13 residues. Germline V gene lookup returns CDR1 KGHDR and CDR2 SFDVKD. The V gene lost 9 bases and the J gene lost 6 bases, with 13 bases spanning the gap. The CDR3 here is CATAPGYPGELFF. The CDR3 DNA follows: TGTGCCACCGCCCCGGGTTATCCCGGGGAGCTGTTTTTT.

This clonotype appeared a few times. V is TRBV20-1 and J is TRBJ2-5; 7 positions match TRBD1. CDR1 and CDR2 (germline): DFQATT, SNEGSKA (reference sequence). The CDR3 consists of 15 residues. Trimming at V came to 0 bases and at J to 5 bases, leaving 9 bases not matched to a gene. The CDR3 here is CSARDHKDRAETQYF. CDR3 in DNA: TGCAGTGCTAGAGACCATAAAGACAGGGCTGAGACCCAGTACTTC.

The gene calls are TRBV24-1 and TRBJ2-3; D not certain. The length of the CDR3 is 13 residues. The V and J ends lost 3 bases and 0 bases respectively, with 3 bases between them. The germline V gene has CDR1 KGHDR and CDR2 SFDVKD. The CDR3 coding sequence is TGTGCCACCAGTGATATCAGCACAGATACGCAGTATTTT. Residues: CATSDISTDTQYF.